This passage covers 23 T cell receptor beta chains from one sample sequenced in a study of blood T cell repertoires in COVID-19. The protocol was immunoSEQ multiplex PCR, while the TCRdb copy is restricted to in-frame clones and leaves out a portion. The sample records some 190,000 clones, roughly 77% being singletons. Sequencing was carried out using PBMCs or T cells enriched from blood (not recorded which). All receptors derive from a woman in her forties or fifties with acute COVID-19.

The chain employs TRBV3-1 (or the pseudogene TRBV3-2) and TRBJ1-1; possible D gene TRBD1, 6 bases. There are 15 residues in the CDR3. V lost 2 bases and J 5 bases, leaving 15 bases between the germline ends. CDR1 and CDR2 (germline): LGHDT, YNNKEL (reference sequence). The CDR3 region has the DNA TGTGCCAGCAGCCAACGGGGGGCGCGAGGGACTGAAGCTTTCTTT. Amino acid sequence: CASSQRGARGTEAFF.

The chain links TRBV30 to TRBJ1-3, with TRBD1 identical over 9 bases. Germline V gene sequence: CDR1 GTSNPN, CDR2 SVGIG (reference sequence). V lost 2 bases to trimming and J lost 1 base; unmatched junction nucleotides: 6. The CDR3 has 16 residues. The DNA for the CDR3 is TGTGCCTGGAGTATAAACAGGGGGCTATCTGGAAACACCATATATTTT. It yields the protein CAWSINRGLSGNTIYF.

The genes are TRBV2 and TRBJ1-1; D is perhaps TRBD1 (6 bases). The germline CDR1 and CDR2 sequences are SNHLY and FYNNEI. The CDR3 spans 14 residues. The V gene lost 6 bases and the J gene lost 1 base, with 12 bases spanning the gap. The DNA for the CDR3 is TGTGCCAGCAGGCTAGGGGGACGGAACACTGAAGCTTTCTTT. This gives the protein CASRLGGRNTEAFF.

V gene TRBV2 combines with J gene TRBJ2-7, with D possibly matching TRBD1 (6 bases). V was clipped by 3 bases and J by 3 bases, with 12 bases between them. The CDR3 spans 14 residues. CDR1 and CDR2 from the germline V gene are SNHLY and FYNNEI. Written as DNA, the CDR3 is TGTGCCAGCAGTGAGACAGGCTTTATCTACGAGCAGTACGTC. Its translation: CASSETGFIYEQYV.

The chain joins TRBV28 to TRBJ2-2; D unresolved. This CDR3 has 14 amino acids. Trimming removed 9 bases at V and 2 bases at J, with 13 bases between. The V gene's germline CDR1 is MDHEN and CDR2 SYDVKM. DNA of the CDR3: TGTGCCAGTTCATCCCCCGGTAACACCGGGGAGCTGTTTTTT. This codes for CASSSPGNTGELFF.

This chain links TRBV14 with TRBJ1-2, with D hard to call. This CDR3 region has 13 residues. The V gene's germline CDR1 is SGHDN and CDR2 FVKESK. V was trimmed by 1 base and J by 5 bases, leaving 8 bases between them. Here the CDR3 reads CASSQGLLYGYTF. The CDR3 nucleotides read TGTGCCAGCAGCCAAGGTTTGTTATATGGCTACACCTTC.

J is TRBJ1-1 and V is TRBV7-9; D not certain. Germline V gene lookup returns CDR1 SEHNR and CDR2 FQNEAQ (reference sequence). V was shortened by 6 bases and J by 0 bases, with 11 bases between the two germline ends. This CDR3 has 14 residues. The CDR3 coding sequence is TGTGCCAGCAGTTTTTTTACAGTGAACACTGAAGCTTTCTTT. Encoded protein: CASSFFTVNTEAFF.

V gene TRBV24-1 combines with J gene TRBJ1-5; no clear D gene. Germline lookup yields CDR1 KGHDR and CDR2 SFDVKD. This CDR3 region has 14 residues. V shed 3 bases and J shed 9 bases, with 14 bases lying between them. The CDR3 bases are TGTGCCACCAGTGATCCCGGCGGAAAGAGGCCCCAGCATTTT. Translation gives CATSDPGGKRPQHF.

The rearrangement uses TRBV6-1 and TRBJ2-2; D might be TRBD1 (5 bases). The germline V gene encodes CDR1 MNHNS and CDR2 SASEGT. This CDR3 spans 15 amino acids. Trimming shortened V by 2 bases and J by 3 bases, and 10 bases separated the two germline ends. CDR3 sequence: CASSETGYDTGELFF. In nucleotides, the CDR3 is TGTGCCAGCAGTGAAACAGGATACGACACCGGGGAGCTGTTTTTT.

The chain combines TRBV14 with TRBJ1-2; 7 positions agree with TRBD1. The CDR3 is 14 amino acids. The ends lost 6 bases at V and 5 bases at J; junction bases unmatched: 9. Germline assignment: CDR1 SGHDN and CDR2 FVKESK. CDR3 loop: CASSLLGQAYGYTF. In DNA form, the CDR3 reads TGTGCCAGCAGTCTTCTAGGACAGGCTTATGGCTACACCTTC.

The chain is built from TRBV5-5 and TRBJ2-5; TRBD1 might be the D (5 bases). V was shortened by 6 bases and J by 7 bases, with 19 bases between the two germline ends. The length of the CDR3 is 14 residues. The germline CDR1 and CDR2 sequences are SGHKS and YYEKEE (reference sequence). CDR3: CASNLEGLQGTQYF. The CDR3, as DNA: TGTGCCAGCAACCTTGAAGGTCTGCAGGGGACCCAGTACTTC.

This clone was observed a few times. The CDR3 reads CASSESLLAGGLTDTQYF. The CDR3 bases are TGCGCCAGCAGTGAGTCCTTGCTAGCGGGGGGCCTTACAGATACGCAGTATTTT. This rearrangement joins TRBV10-2 to TRBJ2-3; TRBD2 matches 11 bases. The CDR3 is 18 amino acids. J gave up 3 bases and V 0 bases, and 8 bases lay outside the gene matches. Germline assignment: CDR1 WSHSY and CDR2 SAAADI.

Concerning this clone: In the same sample, other DNA sequences code for this CDR3. The chain links TRBV18 to TRBJ2-3, with D possibly being TRBD1 (6 bases). The CDR3 covers 14 residues. The germline V gene has CDR1 KGHSH and CDR2 LQKENI. Deletions cut 6 bases from V and 3 bases from J, with 13 bases between. CDR3 residues: CASSPGAGTDTQYF. The DNA for the CDR3 is TGTGCCAGCTCCCCAGGGGCCGGGACAGATACGCAGTATTTT.

This sequence joins TRBV10-2 and TRBJ2-1, with D perhaps matching TRBD2 (6 bases). CDR1 is WSHSY, CDR2 SAAADI, per germline. Trimming cost V 0 bases and J 7 bases, with 16 bases left between them. The CDR3 has 16 amino acids. CDR3 coding DNA: TGCGCCAGCAGTGAGTCGACCGGGAGAGGAAGGAATGAGCAGTTCTTC. It is translated as CASSESTGRGRNEQFF.

For the CDR3, the DNA is TGTGCCAGCAGCCTGGTAGCGGGGGAGAATGAGCAGTTCTTC. It encodes CASSLVAGENEQFF. This rearrangement joins TRBV4-2 to TRBJ2-1, with 9 bases aligning to TRBD2. CDR3 length: 14 residues. Germline V lookup: CDR1 LGHNA, CDR2 YNFKEQ. The J segment lost 7 bases and the V segment lost 4 bases, leaving 5 bases of the junction unmatched.

This rearrangement joins TRBV10-2 to TRBJ1-5; TRBD1 agrees at 7 bases. Germline assignment: CDR1 WSHSY and CDR2 SAAADI. Losses at the gene ends were 7 bases for V and 4 bases for J; bases not matched to a gene: 13. The CDR3 contains 16 residues. The CDR3 is CASTITGVIWNQPQHF. As DNA, the CDR3 is TGCGCCAGCACTATCACAGGGGTAATATGGAATCAGCCCCAGCATTTT.

This clone has a handful of counts. V usage is TRBV19 and J usage is TRBJ1-2, with D perhaps matching TRBD1 (6 bases). The germline CDR1 and CDR2 sequences are LNHDA and SQIVND (reference sequence). The CDR3 loop spans 13 amino acids. V gave up 7 bases and J gave up 6 bases, with 15 bases separating them. In DNA, the CDR3 is TGTGCCAGTATCCCCTATCAGGGGCATGGCTACACCTTC. It codes for CASIPYQGHGYTF.

The DNA for the CDR3 is TGTGCCAGCAGCTTAACAGGGGGATATAACTATGGCTACACCTTC. Amino acids: CASSLTGGYNYGYTF. The chain recombines TRBV7-2 with TRBJ1-2; 8 nucleotides line up with TRBD1. Germline V lookup: CDR1 SGHTA, CDR2 FQGNSA. There are 15 residues in the CDR3. The J segment lost 1 base and the V segment lost 2 bases, leaving 3 bases of the junction unmatched.

J is TRBJ1-6 and V is TRBV5-4; 9 bases are shared with TRBD1. CDR3 length: 14 residues. Germline V gives CDR1 SGHNT, CDR2 YYREEE (reference sequence). Unmatched junction bases numbered 4, after V lost 7 bases and J lost 5 bases. In DNA, the CDR3 is TGTGCCAGCCGGGACAGGGCGAATAATTCACCCCTCCACTTT. Translation: CASRDRANNSPLHF.

V gene TRBV3-1 (or the pseudogene TRBV3-2) combines with J gene TRBJ1-1; 10 bases fit TRBD1. Germline loops: CDR1 LGHDT, CDR2 YNNKEL (reference sequence). This CDR3 region has 14 residues. Germline trimming cut 4 bases from V and 7 bases from J; bases unmatched to any gene: 6. For the CDR3, the DNA is TGTGCCAGCAGCCCGGGACAGGGGTATGATGAAGCTTTCTTT. It codes for CASSPGQGYDEAFF.

The chain links TRBV4-1 to TRBJ2-5; D may be TRBD1 (6 bases). Germline V gives CDR1 MGHRA, CDR2 YSYEKL. V was cut by 6 bases and J by 2 bases, with 19 bases left in between. The CDR3 length is 16 residues. CDR3 protein: CASRKLGAPAQETQYF. In DNA form, the CDR3 reads TGCGCCAGCAGAAAGTTGGGGGCCCCGGCGCAAGAGACCCAGTACTTC.

The genes are TRBV10-3 and TRBJ1-4; no definite D call. V lost 0 bases, J lost 6 bases, and 8 bases lay in between. The CDR3 loop spans 14 amino acids. Germline V gene data show CDR1 as ENHRY and CDR2 as SYGVKD. Written as DNA, the CDR3 is TGTGCCATCAGTGAGTCAACCGGGGATGAAAAACTGTTTTTT. Translating it yields CAISESTGDEKLFF.

This clone has just a few counts. The chain employs TRBV18 and TRBJ1-2; no clear D gene. Germline V gives CDR1 KGHSH, CDR2 LQKENI. CDR3 length equals 11 residues. Trimming shortened V by 4 bases and J by 5 bases, and 5 bases separated the two germline ends. The CDR3: CASSREYGYTF. The DNA for the CDR3 is TGTGCCAGCTCACGAGAGTATGGCTACACCTTC.